The clone carrying this T cell receptor beta chain was seen repeatedly, ten times or more. TCRdb fed the 5' RACE reads into MiXCR, producing one record per CDR3 protein. This table holds 19,000 or so distinct CDR3 sequences, roughly 15% found once. This sample is drawn from a study of neurological immune-mediated disorders. Looked up from germline, CDR1 is SGHRS and CDR2 is YFSETQ. Trimming took 0 bases from V and 0 from J, leaving 10 bases between them. This CDR3 is built from 15 residues. This chain uses TRBV5-1 with TRBJ2-7; unclear D gene. This clonotype originated in a woman aged 55-69 years with HTLV-1-associated myelopathy (HAM/TSP). The material sequenced was CD4+ T cells from blood. The CDR3 protein is CASSLAELSSYEQYF. For the CDR3, the DNA is TGCGCCAGCAGCTTGGCCGAGTTGAGCTCCTACGAGCAGTACTTC.